This TCR beta chain is from a study of T cell responses to AZD1222 COVID-19 vaccine. General observations from the study: Spike-specific TCRs gained breadth and depth after people received two AZD1222 doses.

With regard to this clone: Antigen unknown.

CDR1 is KGHDR and CDR2 is SFDVKD in the germline V gene. V lost 4 bases to trimming and J lost 4 bases, with 10 bases between them. The CDR3 sequence is 13 residues long. The table came from immunoSEQ multiplex PCR; TCRdb's copy has only in-frame clones and leaves some out. This table holds about 140,000 clones, around 85% found once. The sequenced sample was peripheral blood, obtained 28 days after the second dose of the MenACWY control vaccine. The clonotype originates from an adult who received the MenACWY meningococcal vaccine as a control. The chain joins TRBV24-1 to TRBJ2-7, with D perhaps matching TRBD1 (5 bases). Here the CDR3 reads CATSEADRYEQYF. CDR3 nucleotides: TGTGCCACCAGTGAAGCCGACAGATACGAGCAGTACTTC.